The next 18 T cell receptor beta chains were all read from a single sample in a study of blood T cell repertoires in COVID-19. Clones were sequenced by immunoSEQ multiplex PCR, and TCRdb holds only the in-frame ones, with some missing. Among 70,000 to 80,000 clones, 90% to 95% were seen once, and the ten largest hold under 6%. Sequencing was performed on peripheral blood. The source of these receptors is a human donor in a cohort sampled during active COVID-19.

The count of this clone is one. The rearrangement links TRBV7-2 to TRBJ2-7, with D maybe TRBD1 (6 bases). Between the trimmed V and J ends, which lost 4 bases and 0 bases, there was a span of 10 bases. The CDR3 extends over 14 amino acids. Germline V gene data show CDR1 as SGHTA and CDR2 as FQGNSA. CDR3 region: CASSWTDISYEQYF. In DNA form, the CDR3 reads TGTGCCAGCAGCTGGACAGACATCTCCTACGAGCAGTACTTC.

The chain uses TRBV6-5 and TRBJ2-2, with TRBD1 matching over 7 bases. The CDR3 is 14 amino acids. The V segment lost 3 bases and the J segment 7 bases; nucleotides outside the gene matches: 5. Germline V gene sequence: CDR1 MNHEY, CDR2 SVGAGI. The CDR3 sequence is CASSYDRVGGELFF. DNA of the CDR3: TGTGCCAGCAGTTATGACAGGGTCGGCGGGGAGCTGTTTTTT.

V gene TRBV11-1 combines with J gene TRBJ2-2, with 7 positions matching TRBD1. CDR3 length equals 15 residues. Germline V lookup: CDR1 SGHAT, CDR2 FQDESV (reference sequence). The junction had 7 bases not matched to a gene; V was cut back by 5 bases and J by 4 bases. The CDR3 loop is CASSTSGGVTGELFF. Written as DNA, the CDR3 is TGTGCCAGCAGCACCTCAGGGGGTGTCACCGGGGAGCTGTTTTTT.

The chain is built from TRBV7-2 and TRBJ1-5; no firm D call. The CDR3 spans 15 residues. CDR1 SGHTA and CDR2 FQGNSA come from the germline V gene. With 5 bases removed from V and 2 bases from J, the gap between germline ends came to 13 bases. This CDR3 reads CASSTYGDRNQPQHF. The CDR3 region has the DNA TGTGCCAGCAGCACCTACGGAGATCGCAATCAGCCCCAGCATTTT.

The chain joins TRBV30 to TRBJ2-7; no definite D call. This CDR3 has 12 residues. The V end lost 0 bases, the J end lost 1 base, and 4 bases lay between the germline ends. Per germline, CDR1 GTSNPN and CDR2 SVGIG (reference sequence). CDR3: CAWSVASYEQYF. CDR3 DNA sequence: TGTGCCTGGAGTGTAGCTTCCTACGAGCAGTACTTC.

The genes are TRBV7-3 and TRBJ1-5, with D unclear. This CDR3 comprises 15 residues. V lost 6 bases to trimming and J lost 3 bases, with 15 bases between them. CDR1 is SGHTA and CDR2 is FQGTGA in the germline V gene. The CDR3 DNA sequence: TGTGCCAGCAGTAAGATAGAGGAAATCAATCAGCCCCAGCATTTT. Translating gives CASSKIEEINQPQHF.

J is TRBJ2-7 and V is TRBV15, with TRBD2 matching over 7 bases. Trimming cost V 0 bases and J 0 bases; bases outside gene matches: 8. The length of the CDR3 is 17 residues. The germline V gene has CDR1 LNHNV and CDR2 YYDKDF (reference sequence). In DNA form, the CDR3 reads TGTGCCACCAGCAGAGATCCGTGGCGGGGGAGCTCCTACGAGCAGTACTTC. Translated, it gives CATSRDPWRGSSYEQYF.

The chain uses TRBV9 and TRBJ2-3, with TRBD2 identical over 9 bases. The germline V gene has CDR1 SGDLS and CDR2 YYNGEE. The CDR3 runs to 16 residues. Germline trimming cut 0 bases from V and 3 bases from J; bases unmatched to any gene: 5. The CDR3 DNA reads as TGTGCCAGCAGCGTAGAGGCGGGGGGGGAGACAGATACGCAGTATTTT. This encodes CASSVEAGGETDTQYF.

The chain combines TRBV6-1 with TRBJ2-7, with TRBD2 matching 10 bases. This CDR3 contains 18 residues. Germline V gene lookup returns CDR1 MNHNS and CDR2 SASEGT. The V gene end was trimmed by 3 bases and the J gene end by 0 bases; junction bases not matched to a gene: 11. CDR3 sequence reads: CASSESPSGGPVSYEQYF. The CDR3 bases are TGTGCCAGCAGTGAGTCTCCTAGCGGGGGCCCTGTCTCCTACGAGCAGTACTTC.

This chain uses TRBV27 with TRBJ2-3; 7 nucleotides line up with TRBD2. Trimming took 6 bases from V and 2 from J; bases not matched to a gene: 8. The CDR3 runs 15 residues. Germline V gives CDR1 MNHEY, CDR2 SMNVEV (reference sequence). The CDR3 region is CASRQLLAATDTQYF. The CDR3 DNA reads as TGTGCCAGCAGACAACTCCTAGCGGCCACAGATACGCAGTATTTT.

The chain uses TRBV5-4 and TRBJ1-5, with D uncertain. CDR1 SGHNT and CDR2 YYREEE come from the germline V gene (reference sequence). The CDR3 contains 12 residues. V was cut by 4 bases and J by 5 bases, with 7 bases left in between. Here the CDR3 reads CASSPDDQPQHF. CDR3 nucleotide sequence: TGTGCCAGCAGCCCAGATGATCAGCCCCAGCATTTT. Drawing the rest from reference TRBV5-4 and TRBJ1-5, the complete variable domain is ETGVTQSPTHLIKTRGQQVTLRCSSQSGHNTVSWYQQALGQGPQFIFQYYREEENGRGNFPPRFSGLQFPNYSSELNVNALELDDSALYLCASSPDDQPQHFGDGTRLSIL.

The V gene is TRBV5-1, the J gene TRBJ2-5; 9 bases match TRBD2. The CDR3 extends over 14 amino acids. CDR1 SGHRS and CDR2 YFSETQ come from the germline V gene. Trimming cost V 4 bases and J 4 bases; bases outside gene matches: 5. DNA for the CDR3: TGCGCCAGCAGCACCGGGACTAGCTTAGAGACCCAGTACTTC. It specifies CASSTGTSLETQYF.

The chain has TRBV3-1 (or the pseudogene TRBV3-2) and TRBJ1-1; D call uncertain. CDR1 LGHDT and CDR2 YNNKEL come from the germline V gene (reference sequence). This CDR3 has 13 amino acids. Trimming shortened V by 3 bases and J by 7 bases, and 12 bases separated the two germline ends. This CDR3 reads CASSQRSPNEAFF. As DNA, the CDR3 is TGTGCCAGCAGCCAGCGTAGTCCAAATGAAGCTTTCTTT.

The chain links TRBV3-1 (or the pseudogene TRBV3-2) to TRBJ2-5; 12 bases agree with TRBD2. The CDR3 contains 18 residues. Germline trimming cut 1 base from V and 2 bases from J; bases unmatched to any gene: 8. Germline lookup yields CDR1 LGHDT and CDR2 YNNKEL (reference sequence). The CDR3 nucleotides read TGTGCCAGCAGCCAAGTGACTAGCGGGGGCCCTCTTCAAGAGACCCAGTACTTC. Translated, it gives CASSQVTSGGPLQETQYF.

V and J are TRBV3-1 (or the pseudogene TRBV3-2) and TRBJ2-5, with 7 nucleotides matching TRBD1. Germline V lookup: CDR1 LGHDT, CDR2 YNNKEL (reference sequence). This CDR3 spans 15 amino acids. J was trimmed by 4 bases and V by 4 bases; bases with no gene match: 9. The CDR3 DNA is TGTGCCAGCAGCCTTATGATGCCAGGGGGAGAGACCCAGTACTTC. Encoded protein: CASSLMMPGGETQYF.

The V gene is TRBV3-1 (or the pseudogene TRBV3-2), the J gene TRBJ1-1; D gene unclear. The CDR3 is 13 residues long. Per the germline V gene, CDR1 is LGHDT and CDR2 is YNNKEL (reference sequence). V was cut by 1 base and J by 9 bases, with 12 bases left in between. The CDR3 protein is CASSQADGGQAFF. The CDR3 DNA follows: TGTGCCAGCAGCCAAGCAGATGGAGGCCAAGCTTTCTTT.

The chain joins TRBV5-1 to TRBJ2-5; 8 nucleotides agree with TRBD1. The CDR3 has 16 residues. J was trimmed by 3 bases and V by 0 bases; bases with no gene match: 7. Germline loops: CDR1 SGHRS, CDR2 YFSETQ. CDR3 in amino acids: CASSLAGQETKETQYF. The CDR3 nucleotides read TGCGCCAGCAGCTTGGCGGGACAGGAGACGAAAGAGACCCAGTACTTC. Supplemented by reference TRBV5-1 and TRBJ2-5, the full variable domain reads KAGVTQTPRYLIKTRGQQVTLSCSPISGHRSVSWYQQTPGQGLQFLFEYFSETQRNKGNFPGRFSGRQFSNSRSEMNVSTLELGDSALYLCASSLAGQETKETQYFGPGTRLLVL.

The chain carries TRBV20-1 and TRBJ1-5; D gene ambiguous. CDR3 length: 12 amino acids. Germline V gene data show CDR1 as DFQATT and CDR2 as SNEGSKA (reference sequence). Trimming pared 3 bases from V and 4 bases from J, leaving 7 bases between. The CDR3 loop reads CSASPLNQPQHF. The CDR3 coding sequence is TGCAGTGCTAGTCCCTTGAATCAGCCCCAGCATTTT.